These 29 T cell receptor beta chains originate from one sample sequenced in a study of cytomegalovirus exposure and HLA in healthy donors. A multiplex PCR was run with 60 Vbeta primers and 13 Jbeta primers. TCRdb keeps only in-frame clones here, not all; method: immunoSEQ multiplex PCR. The sample includes around 100,000 clones, about three quarters of them seen just once. Sequenced sample: PBMCs. Source of these receptors: a man in his forties in good health and CMV-seronegative.

There are a few counts of this clone. The chain combines TRBV4-1 with TRBJ2-3; D is unresolved. V was clipped by 0 bases and J by 8 bases, with 12 bases between them. The CDR3 loop spans 14 amino acids. Per germline, CDR1 MGHRA and CDR2 YSYEKL. The CDR3 DNA is TGCGCCAGCAGCCAAGAGATGCGGCTCGTTACGCAGTATTTT. Protein: CASSQEMRLVTQYF.

Only a few counts were recorded for this clone. The rearrangement joins TRBV11-2 to TRBJ2-6; 9 bases are shared with TRBD2. The CDR3 is 19 residues long. Trimming at V came to 2 bases and at J to 0 bases, leaving 8 bases not matched to a gene. The V gene's germline CDR1 is SGHAT and CDR2 FQNNGV. As DNA, the CDR3 is TGTGCCAGCAGCTTAATGGCTAGCGGGGTCGTCTCTGGGGCCAACGTCCTGACTTTC. It is translated as CASSLMASGVVSGANVLTF.

J is TRBJ2-1 and V is TRBV5-6; 10 bases are a match to TRBD2. The CDR3 contains 16 residues. The trim removed 3 bases at V and 6 bases at J, leaving 9 bases unmatched. The germline CDR1 and CDR2 sequences are SGHDT and YYEEEE. The CDR3 DNA sequence: TGTGCCAGCAGCTCTTCTCCCGGGACTAGCGTCAATGAGCAGTTCTTC. Translated, it gives CASSSSPGTSVNEQFF.

This chain links TRBV5-1 with TRBJ2-6; TRBD1 aligns across 7 bases. This CDR3 is 17 amino acids long. Looked up from germline, CDR1 is SGHRS and CDR2 is YFSETQ. With 6 bases clipped from V and 4 bases from J, the junction kept 13 bases outside the gene matches. CDR3 sequence reads: CASKDRVGIQGANVLTF. In DNA form, the CDR3 reads TGCGCCAGCAAAGACAGGGTAGGAATCCAAGGGGCCAACGTCCTGACTTTC.

In DNA form, the CDR3 reads TGTGCCTGGAGTGTACCTGGGCAGGTCTACGAGCAGTACTTC. The encoded protein is CAWSVPGQVYEQYF. V usage is TRBV30 and J usage is TRBJ2-7; no clear D gene. CDR3 length equals 14 residues. The germline V gene has CDR1 GTSNPN and CDR2 SVGIG (reference sequence). Trimming cost V 0 bases and J 3 bases, with 12 bases left between them.

The V and J genes are TRBV27 and TRBJ1-1; 10 bases are shared with TRBD1. Looked up from germline, CDR1 is MNHEY and CDR2 is SMNVEV (reference sequence). The CDR3 consists of 16 residues. V shed 4 bases and J 13 bases; nucleotides not matched to a gene: 18. CDR3 sequence: CASSSPFGQGGSDVFF. The CDR3 bases are TGTGCCAGCAGTTCCCCCTTCGGACAGGGGGGAAGTGACGTTTTCTTT.

V usage is TRBV19 and J usage is TRBJ2-7; possibly TRBD1 for D (5 bases). Germline V gene lookup returns CDR1 LNHDA and CDR2 SQIVND (reference sequence). This CDR3 region has 14 residues. V shed 1 base and J shed 3 bases, with 10 bases lying between them. CDR3 bases: TGTGCCAGTAGTATAGCAGGGTCGATCTACGAGCAGTACTTC. Residues: CASSIAGSIYEQYF. Together with reference TRBV19 and TRBJ2-7, the CDR3 gives the full variable domain: DGGITQSPKYLFRKEGQNVTLSCEQNLNHDAMYWYRQDPGQGLRLIYYSQIVNDFQKGDIAEGYSVSREKKESFPLTVTSAQKNPTAFYLCASSIAGSIYEQYFGPGTRLTVT.

This clone has just one count. This chain connects TRBV7-9 to TRBJ1-1; D is uncertain. The CDR3 contains 16 residues. CDR1 is SEHNR, CDR2 FQNEAQ, per germline (reference sequence). With 4 bases removed from V and 0 bases from J, the gap between germline ends came to 15 bases. In DNA, the CDR3 is TGTGCCAGCAGCTACGGGAGCAGCCCCCTGAACACTGAAGCTTTCTTT. This encodes CASSYGSSPLNTEAFF.

The V call is TRBV29-1, the J call TRBJ2-7; 8 nucleotides line up with TRBD2. Germline lookup yields CDR1 SQVTM and CDR2 ANQGSEA. Trimming removed 6 bases from V and 1 base from J; junction bases left unmatched: 11. The CDR3 extends over 15 amino acids. The CDR3 DNA reads TGCAGCGTAAAAGCCAGAGCGGGGGAATCCTACGAGCAGTACTTC. Its protein product is CSVKARAGESYEQYF.

The V and J genes are TRBV6-1 and TRBJ1-1, with D possibly matching TRBD1 (5 bases). CDR3 length: 14 amino acids. Germline lookup yields CDR1 MNHNS and CDR2 SASEGT. The CDR3 bases are TGTGCGGGAGCCGGGGCGGGAGGTATCACTGAAGCTTTCTTT. Amino acids: CAGAGAGGITEAFF.

This chain joins TRBV12-5 and TRBJ2-7; 10 bases line up with TRBD2. The V and J ends lost 3 bases and 5 bases, in that order; junction bases with no gene match: 19. Germline CDR1 reads LGHNT; CDR2 reads FRNRAP. This CDR3 comprises 19 residues. CDR3 DNA: TGTGCTAGTGGTTTCAGGTCATTGGGGATTCTAGCGGGGGACCACGAGCAGTACTTC. It is translated as CASGFRSLGILAGDHEQYF.

This clone appeared a single time. The CDR3 nucleotides read TGTGCCAGCAGCTTAGTTGGTCGGGGACTTAGTAATTCACCCCTCCACTTT. The encoded protein is CASSLVGRGLSNSPLHF. The chain joins TRBV7-6 to TRBJ1-6; weak D call: TRBD1 (5 bases). The CDR3 consists of 17 residues. Germline CDR1 reads SGHVS; CDR2 reads FNYEAQ. The V gene lost 1 base and the J gene lost 6 bases, with 16 bases spanning the gap.

The rearrangement links TRBV5-4 to TRBJ1-2; tentative D call: TRBD1 (6 bases). Trimming removed 4 bases from V and 8 bases from J, with 15 bases in between. The germline CDR1 and CDR2 sequences are SGHNT and YYREEE (reference sequence). There are 13 residues in the CDR3. The CDR3: CASSPLTGVGYTF. CDR3 coding DNA: TGTGCCAGCAGCCCCCTGACAGGAGTCGGCTACACCTTC.

The genes are TRBV7-9 and TRBJ2-1; 9 bases agree with TRBD2. CDR3 length: 16 residues. Germline CDR1 is SEHNR and CDR2 is FQNEAQ (reference sequence). V gave up 4 bases and J gave up 0 bases; unmatched junction bases: 4. The CDR3: CASSSSGTDSYNEQFF. In DNA form, the CDR3 reads TGTGCCAGCAGCTCTAGCGGGACTGACTCCTACAATGAGCAGTTCTTC.

The chain joins TRBV7-9 to TRBJ2-7; D perhaps matches TRBD1 (6 bases). V lost 1 base, J lost 4 bases, and 11 bases lay in between. CDR3 length equals 14 residues. Germline values: CDR1 SEHNR, CDR2 FQNEAQ (reference sequence). This CDR3 is CASSLGNREYEQYF. As DNA, the CDR3 is TGTGCCAGCAGCTTAGGGAACAGGGAGTACGAGCAGTACTTC. The whole variable domain, filled in from reference TRBV7-9 and TRBJ2-7, reads DTGVSQNPRHKITKRGQNVTFRCDPISEHNRLYWYRQTLGQGPEFLTYFQNEAQLEKSRLLSDRFSAERPKGSFSTLEIQRTEQGDSAMYLCASSLGNREYEQYFGPGTRLTVT.

This clone was counted a single time. This chain links TRBV7-8 with TRBJ1-1; the match to TRBD1 covers 7 bases. V lost 4 bases and J lost 2; bases outside the gene matches: 13. Looked up from germline, CDR1 is SGHVS and CDR2 is FQNEAQ. The CDR3 length is 17 residues. CDR3 in DNA: TGTGCCAGCAGCTCCGGGACAGTCCGAATTTTAAACACTGAAGCTTTCTTT. Translating gives CASSSGTVRILNTEAFF.

The rearrangement joins TRBV5-1 to TRBJ1-4; D is undetermined. This CDR3 contains 13 residues. The ends were cut back, 4 bases at V and 8 bases at J, with 12 bases in the middle. In germline, CDR1 is SGHRS, CDR2 YFSETQ. CDR3 sequence reads: CASSPAAGEKLFF. The DNA for the CDR3 is TGCGCCAGCAGCCCCGCTGCCGGGGAAAAACTGTTTTTT.

This clone was counted once. V and J are TRBV5-5 and TRBJ1-5; D gene ambiguous. There are 16 residues in the CDR3. Germline assignment: CDR1 SGHKS and CDR2 YYEKEE (reference sequence). Trimming shortened V by 4 bases and J by 9 bases, and 23 bases separated the two germline ends. The CDR3 loop is CASSLLLGRLGGPQHF. The CDR3 nucleotides are TGTGCCAGCAGCCTCCTATTGGGCCGCCTGGGAGGGCCCCAGCATTTT. Full variable domain (missing parts from reference TRBV5-5 and TRBJ1-5): DAGVTQSPTHLIKTRGQQVTLRCSPISGHKSVSWYQQVLGQGPQFIFQYYEKEERGRGNFPDRFSARQFPNYSSELNVNALLLGDSALYLCASSLLLGRLGGPQHFGDGTRLSIL.

The gene calls are TRBV5-6 and TRBJ1-1; TRBD1 agrees at 10 bases. The V gene end was trimmed by 3 bases and the J gene end by 1 base; junction bases not matched to a gene: 9. Germline V gene lookup returns CDR1 SGHDT and CDR2 YYEEEE. The CDR3 is 17 residues long. The CDR3: CASSWGTGVHSNTEAFF. The DNA for the CDR3 is TGTGCCAGCAGCTGGGGGACAGGGGTCCATTCGAACACTGAAGCTTTCTTT.

The genes are TRBV6-5 and TRBJ2-7, with D tentatively TRBD2 (6 bases). V shed 2 bases and J shed 3 bases, with 14 bases lying between them. The germline CDR1 and CDR2 sequences are MNHEY and SVGAGI. The CDR3 consists of 15 residues. The CDR3 sequence: CASSYGGLPYYEQYF. In nucleotides, the CDR3 is TGTGCCAGCAGTTACGGGGGACTGCCTTACTACGAGCAGTACTTC.

The chain combines TRBV18 with TRBJ2-5, with TRBD2 matching over 14 bases. J was trimmed by 5 bases and V by 0 bases; bases with no gene match: 8. The CDR3 extends over 18 amino acids. Germline CDR1 KGHSH, CDR2 LQKENI. The CDR3 nucleotides read TGTGCCAGCTCACCACCTTATGGGACTAGCGGGGGTATTGAGACCCAGTACTTC. Encoded protein: CASSPPYGTSGGIETQYF.

The rearrangement joins TRBV2 to TRBJ2-2; 14 nucleotides line up with TRBD2. The CDR3 is made up of 17 amino acids. The V gene end was trimmed by 8 bases and the J gene end by 3 bases; junction bases not matched to a gene: 8. The germline V gene has CDR1 SNHLY and CDR2 FYNNEI. CDR3 loop: CASGRLAGGTDTGELFF. CDR3 DNA: TGTGCCAGCGGGAGACTAGCGGGGGGGACGGACACCGGGGAGCTGTTTTTT.

This chain joins TRBV28 and TRBJ1-1; D remains ambiguous. Trimming shortened V by 7 bases and J by 11 bases, and 14 bases separated the two germline ends. Germline V gene data show CDR1 as MDHEN and CDR2 as SYDVKM. The CDR3 loop spans 11 amino acids. CDR3 sequence (DNA): TGTGCCAGCAAGAGAACCGCTCGGGCTTTCTTT. Protein product: CASKRTARAFF.

The rearrangement links TRBV28 to TRBJ2-5; possibly TRBD2 for D (5 bases). The closer fit of TRBJ2-7 to the DNA end suggests the J call may be wrong. This CDR3 is built from 16 residues. Germline values: CDR1 MDHEN, CDR2 SYDVKM. The CDR3 DNA reads TGTGCCAGCAGTTTTACCCCCCGGGGAGCTACCTACGAGCAGTACTTC. This codes for CASSFTPRGATYEQYF.

The CDR3 DNA reads TGTGCCAGCAGCTCGCACGGACAGACCTACGAGCAGTACTTC. It specifies CASSSHGQTYEQYF. The chain carries TRBV5-6 and TRBJ2-7, with TRBD1 as a possible D gene (6 bases). CDR1 and CDR2 from the germline V gene are SGHDT and YYEEEE. V dropped 3 bases and J dropped 2 bases, with 12 bases sitting between them. The CDR3 extends over 14 amino acids.

This clone was picked up a small number of times. The same CDR3 arises from other DNA sequences in this sample as well. The chain combines TRBV19 with TRBJ1-5; D gene ambiguous. The CDR3 is 14 residues long. V shed 3 bases and J shed 0 bases, with 6 bases lying between them. CDR1 is LNHDA and CDR2 is SQIVND in the germline V gene (reference sequence). In DNA, the CDR3 is TGTGCCAGTAGTATTCGGGATAGCAATCAGCCCCAGCATTTT. Amino acids: CASSIRDSNQPQHF.

This clone has a handful of counts. J is TRBJ2-3 and V is TRBV6-4; perhaps D is TRBD1 or TRBD2 (9 bases each). CDR3 length equals 20 residues. Germline V lookup: CDR1 MRHNA, CDR2 SNTAGT. With 7 bases removed from V and 1 base from J, the gap between germline ends came to 30 bases. CDR3 sequence reads: CASIRQGVAMTSGGTDTQYF. Here the CDR3 DNA reads TGTGCCAGCATCCGACAGGGGGTAGCCATGACTAGCGGCGGCACAGATACGCAGTATTTT.

V is TRBV7-9 and J is TRBJ1-1; the D gene is possibly TRBD1 (6 bases). The CDR3 is made up of 14 amino acids. The germline V gene has CDR1 SEHNR and CDR2 FQNEAQ (reference sequence). The V end lost 1 base, the J end lost 2 bases, and 8 bases lay between the germline ends. Here the CDR3 DNA reads TGTGCCAGCAGCTTAGTCGGGACAAACACTGAAGCTTTCTTT. Protein product: CASSLVGTNTEAFF.

The rearrangement uses TRBV6-1 and TRBJ1-4; perhaps TRBD1 as D (6 bases). The CDR3 is made up of 13 amino acids. Trimming removed 6 bases at V and 8 bases at J, with 13 bases between. Germline V gives CDR1 MNHNS, CDR2 SASEGT. CDR3 amino acids: CASREGGGEKLFF. The DNA for the CDR3 is TGTGCCAGCAGGGAGGGAGGGGGAGAAAAACTGTTTTTT.